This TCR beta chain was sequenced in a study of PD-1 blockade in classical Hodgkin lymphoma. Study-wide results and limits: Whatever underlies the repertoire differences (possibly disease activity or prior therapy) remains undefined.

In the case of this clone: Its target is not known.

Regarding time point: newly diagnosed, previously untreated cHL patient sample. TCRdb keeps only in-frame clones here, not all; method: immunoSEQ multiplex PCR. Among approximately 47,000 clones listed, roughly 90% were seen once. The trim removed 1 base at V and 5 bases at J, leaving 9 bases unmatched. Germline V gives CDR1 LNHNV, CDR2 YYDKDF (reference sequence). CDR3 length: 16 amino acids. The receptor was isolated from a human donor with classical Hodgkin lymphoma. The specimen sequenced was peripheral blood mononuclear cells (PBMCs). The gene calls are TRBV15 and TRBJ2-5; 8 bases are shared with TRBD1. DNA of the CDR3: TGTGCCACCAGCAGAGCAGGGGGCTCGGGTATGGAGACCCAGTACTTC. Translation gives CATSRAGGSGMETQYF. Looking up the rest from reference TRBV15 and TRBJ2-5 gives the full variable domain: DAMVIQNPRYQVTQFGKPVTLSCSQTLNHNVMYWYQQKSSQAPKLLFHYYDKDFNNEADTPDNFQSRRPNTSFCFLDIRSPGLGDTAMYLCATSRAGGSGMETQYFGPGTRLLVL.